These 8 T cell receptor beta chains were all obtained from the same sample, sequenced in a study of T cell clonality in common variable immunodeficiency. Study-wide results and caveats: Fewer deletions and N-nucleotide insertions were reportedly seen in common variable immunodeficiency TCR beta sequences.

Repertoires were generated with immunoSEQ multiplex PCR, while TCRdb's copy carries only in-frame clones and drops some. This repertoire lists approximately 29,000 clones without singletons; under 3.5% sits in the top ten. Their antigen targets remain unknown. Specimen: peripheral blood mononuclear cells. Receptor source: a human donor with common variable immunodeficiency.

This clone was recorded at least ten times. The DNA ends 3 residues before the CDR3 does, and the rest of the CDR3 is filled in from the germline J gene. The gene calls are TRBV7-2 and TRBJ2-7, with 9 bases fitting TRBD2. J was trimmed by 2 bases and V by 6 bases; bases with no gene match: 2. The CDR3 length is 13 residues. Germline V gene lookup returns CDR1 SGHTA and CDR2 FQGNSA. The sequenced CDR3 bases are TGTGCCAGCAGGACTAGCGGAACCTACGAG. This translates into CASRTSGTYE. The full CDR3 sequence reads CASRTSGTYEQYF.

At least ten counts were recorded for this clone. The CDR3 is cut off 3 residues early in the read; its end comes from the germline J gene. The J gene is TRBJ2-3, the V gene TRBV18; TRBD2 aligns across 8 bases. J lost 5 bases, V lost 2 bases, and 0 bases had no gene match. Germline V CDR1 and CDR2: KGHSH, LQKENI. This CDR3 spans 13 amino acids. CDR3 amino acids: CASSPTSGDTQYF. CDR3 DNA (partial): TGTGCCAGCTCACCAACTAGCGGAGATACG. Supplemented by reference TRBV18 and TRBJ2-3, the full variable domain reads NAGVMQNPRHLVRRRGQEARLRCSPMKGHSHVYWYRQLPEEGLKFMVYLQKENIIDESGMPKERFSAEFPKEGPSILRIQQVVRGDSAAYFCASSPTSGDTQYFGPGTRLTVL.

A few counts support this clone. This CDR3 is CASSPQSDYGYTF. Incomplete CDR3 DNA: TGTGCCAGCAGCCCTCAATCGGACTATGGC. V and J are TRBV7-8 and TRBJ1-2; D is uncertain. Read coverage stops 3 residues before the CDR3 terminus; the germline J gene supplies the remainder. The CDR3 is 13 residues long. Between the trimmed V and J ends, which lost 5 bases and 3 bases, there was a span of 10 bases. In germline, CDR1 is SGHVS, CDR2 FQNEAQ.

As regards this clone: The DNA ends 3 residues before the CDR3 does, and the rest of the CDR3 is filled in from the germline J gene. The chain recombines TRBV6-1 with TRBJ2-1; D gene unclear. V lost 4 bases and J lost 4, with 8 bases in between. The germline V gene has CDR1 MNHNS and CDR2 SASEGT. This CDR3 contains 13 residues. The part of the CDR3 DNA that was read is TGTGCCAGCAGTGGGCAACAGTACAATGAG. It translates to CASSGQQYNE. The whole CDR3 is CASSGQQYNEQFF.

This clone was detected many times. The DNA ends 3 residues before the CDR3 does, and the rest of the CDR3 is filled in from the germline J gene. The chain links TRBV29-1 to TRBJ2-7, with D perhaps TRBD1 (6 bases). In germline, CDR1 is SQVTM, CDR2 ANQGSEA. V lost 6 bases, J lost 2 bases, and 11 bases lay in between. The CDR3 runs 12 residues. The sequenced CDR3 bases are TGCAGCGTAGGGGGTAATACCTACGAG. It codes for CSVGGNTYE. The full CDR3 protein is CSVGGNTYEQYF.

Comment on this clone: Sequencing ends 3 residues short of the CDR3 end; the germline J gene provides the rest. V gene TRBV6-1 combines with J gene TRBJ1-2; D possibly corresponds to TRBD1 (6 bases). Germline loops: CDR1 MNHNS, CDR2 SASEGT. CDR3 size: 14 residues. Trimming removed 2 bases at V and 2 bases at J, with 9 bases between. CDR3 bases read: TGTGCCAGCAGTGAATACAGGGTAAACTATGGC. It specifies CASSEYRVNYG. The whole CDR3 is CASSEYRVNYGYTF.

This clone is medium-sized within its sample. The read gets to within 3 residues of the CDR3 end, and the germline J gene fills in the rest. This sequence joins TRBV29-1 and TRBJ1-4; D call uncertain. Between the trimmed V and J ends, which lost 7 bases and 0 bases, there was a span of 12 bases. The length of the CDR3 is 14 residues. CDR1 SQVTM and CDR2 ANQGSEA come from the germline V gene. Partial CDR3 DNA: TGCAGCGCCGGGTCTGCCGCAACTAATGAAAAA. This gives the protein CSAGSAATNEK. In full, the CDR3 reads CSAGSAATNEKLFF.

This clone has a count of ten or more. The CDR3: CASGRDSGNTIYF. Incomplete CDR3 DNA: TGTGCCAGCGGCAGGGACTCTGGAAACACC. J is TRBJ1-3 and V is TRBV7-9, with D perhaps matching TRBD1 (5 bases). The CDR3 end falls 3 residues outside the read, so it is completed with the germline J gene. Between the trimmed V and J ends, which lost 8 bases and 0 bases, there was a span of 8 bases. The CDR3 contains 13 residues. Germline loops: CDR1 SEHNR, CDR2 FQNEAQ (reference sequence).